One and the same sample provided the 14 T cell receptor beta chains below, sequenced in a study of blood T cell repertoires in COVID-19. Sequencing used immunoSEQ multiplex PCR; TCRdb keeps in-frame clones, though not all of them. The sample yields fewer than 200,000 clones, around 84% seen once. Sequenced sample: peripheral blood. These TCRs come from a woman in her fifties or sixties with COVID-19, enrolled during active disease.

This clone was observed a single time. The chain links TRBV11-3 to TRBJ2-1; tentative D call: TRBD1 (7 bases). The CDR3 covers 16 residues. Trimming took off 1 base at V and 6 bases at J, with 16 bases between the two ends. Germline loops: CDR1 SGHNT, CDR2 YENEEA. CDR3 amino acids: CASSLAGGTAFNEQFF. CDR3 coding DNA: TGTGCCAGCAGCTTAGCGGGCGGGACAGCCTTCAATGAGCAGTTCTTC.

This clone has a handful of counts. The J gene is TRBJ2-3, the V gene TRBV12-5; D possibly corresponds to TRBD2 (6 bases). Germline CDR1 LGHNT, CDR2 FRNRAP. Trimming left V 5 bases short and J 2 bases short, with 17 bases between. This CDR3 has 16 amino acids. The CDR3 nucleotides are TGTGCTAGTGGTGAACCGCGCGGCGGGGACACAGATACGCAGTATTTT. Translating it yields CASGEPRGGDTDTQYF.

This clone rates as medium-sized. The chain couples TRBV24-1 to TRBJ2-1; TRBD1 aligns across 7 bases. The germline gives CDR1 KGHDR, CDR2 SFDVKD. This CDR3 contains 13 residues. V dropped 8 bases and J dropped 6; count of bases not matched to a gene: 6. The chain's CDR3 is CATKASGGNEQFF. As DNA, the CDR3 is TGTGCCACCAAAGCTTCAGGGGGCAATGAGCAGTTCTTC.

The chain joins TRBV15 to TRBJ1-2; 11 positions match TRBD1. J was trimmed by 4 bases and V by 1 base; bases with no gene match: 11. Per germline, CDR1 LNHNV and CDR2 YYDKDF (reference sequence). This CDR3 comprises 18 residues. The CDR3 loop is CATSRVRTGGQKSYGYTF. The CDR3 bases are TGTGCCACCAGCAGAGTTCGGACAGGGGGCCAAAAAAGCTATGGCTACACCTTC.

The rearrangement links TRBV19 to TRBJ1-2; TRBD1 might be the D (5 bases). The CDR3 sequence is 15 residues long. With 2 bases removed from V and 0 bases from J, the gap between germline ends came to 10 bases. Germline CDR1 and CDR2: LNHDA and SQIVND (reference sequence). The CDR3 sequence is CASSIQGNSNYGYTF. CDR3 sequence (DNA): TGTGCCAGTAGTATACAGGGAAACTCTAACTATGGCTACACCTTC.

The chain carries TRBV10-3 and TRBJ2-7; 11 bases align to TRBD2. With V trimmed by 6 bases and J by 4 bases, 5 bases remained unmatched. The CDR3 is 14 amino acids. Germline CDR1 and CDR2: ENHRY and SYGVKD. Written as DNA, the CDR3 is TGTGCCATCAGGGGGACTAGCGGCAGTTACGAGCAGTACTTC. Translating it yields CAIRGTSGSYEQYF.

Comments on this clone: Other DNA variants within this sample encode the same CDR3. CDR3 nucleotide sequence: TGTGCCAGCAGCGTTACTAGCGGGGGGTACAATGAGCAGTTCTTC. It encodes CASSVTSGGYNEQFF. V is TRBV9 and J is TRBJ2-1, with 12 bases matching TRBD2. The junction had 1 base not matched to a gene; V was cut back by 2 bases and J by 4 bases. The CDR3 loop spans 15 amino acids. Germline V CDR1 and CDR2: SGDLS, YYNGEE.

The J gene is TRBJ1-4, the V gene TRBV19; 9 nucleotides match TRBD1. CDR1 is LNHDA, CDR2 SQIVND, per germline (reference sequence). The CDR3 runs to 13 residues. J gave up 8 bases and V 6 bases, and 4 bases lay outside the gene matches. In nucleotides, the CDR3 is TGTGCCAGTAGGGACAGGGGTTCGGAAAAACTGTTTTTT. As protein: CASRDRGSEKLFF.

The rearrangement joins TRBV2 to TRBJ2-5, with D possibly being TRBD1 (6 bases). The CDR3 runs 14 residues. The V gene's germline CDR1 is SNHLY and CDR2 FYNNEI. V lost 4 bases and J lost 5, with 14 bases in between. The CDR3 reads CASSVNTGMETQYF. In DNA form, the CDR3 reads TGTGCCAGCAGTGTTAATACAGGGATGGAGACCCAGTACTTC.

On this clone: The junction departs from germline at one end; a sequencing error may be responsible. The chain couples TRBV7-7 to TRBJ2-7; 8 positions agree with TRBD2. CDR3 size: 17 residues. Germline V gives CDR1 SSHAT, CDR2 FNYEAQ (reference sequence). The CDR3 sequence is CASSLARSGSLTYEQYF. In DNA form, the CDR3 reads TGTGCTAGCAGCTTAGCCAGGAGCGGGAGCCTCACCTACGAGCAGTACTTC.

This sequence joins TRBV11-3 and TRBJ2-1, with 8 bases aligning to TRBD2. Trimming at V came to 3 bases and at J to 0 bases, leaving 1 base not matched to a gene. There are 15 residues in the CDR3. Germline lookup yields CDR1 SGHNT and CDR2 YENEEA. The CDR3 region has the DNA TGTGCCAGCAGCTTGAGCGGGAGCTCCTACAATGAGCAGTTCTTC. Translation gives CASSLSGSSYNEQFF.

This clone was found a few times. The chain uses TRBV6-5 and TRBJ1-5, with TRBD1 as a possible D gene (5 bases). There are 15 residues in the CDR3. The germline CDR1 and CDR2 sequences are MNHEY and SVGAGI. Trimming pared 8 bases from V and 5 bases from J, leaving 19 bases between. The CDR3 loop reads CASGRQPMRDQPQHF. The DNA of the CDR3 is TGTGCCAGCGGACGACAGCCGATGAGAGATCAGCCCCAGCATTTT.

The chain has TRBV6-5 and TRBJ1-2; no reliable D call. V lost 6 bases, J lost 1 base, and 3 bases lay in between. This CDR3 spans 11 amino acids. CDR1 and CDR2 (germline): MNHEY, SVGAGI. This chain's CDR3 is CASRSNYGYTF. The CDR3 DNA is TGTGCCAGCAGGAGTAACTATGGCTACACCTTC.

This clone has just one count. The V call is TRBV7-4, the J call TRBJ1-4, with no clear D. V shed 7 bases and J shed 0 bases, with 12 bases lying between them. The germline V gene encodes CDR1 SGHVT and CDR2 SQSDAQ. The CDR3 length is 15 residues. CDR3: CASTVRLATNEKLFF. The CDR3, as DNA: TGTGCCAGCACCGTCCGACTTGCAACTAATGAAAAACTGTTTTTT.